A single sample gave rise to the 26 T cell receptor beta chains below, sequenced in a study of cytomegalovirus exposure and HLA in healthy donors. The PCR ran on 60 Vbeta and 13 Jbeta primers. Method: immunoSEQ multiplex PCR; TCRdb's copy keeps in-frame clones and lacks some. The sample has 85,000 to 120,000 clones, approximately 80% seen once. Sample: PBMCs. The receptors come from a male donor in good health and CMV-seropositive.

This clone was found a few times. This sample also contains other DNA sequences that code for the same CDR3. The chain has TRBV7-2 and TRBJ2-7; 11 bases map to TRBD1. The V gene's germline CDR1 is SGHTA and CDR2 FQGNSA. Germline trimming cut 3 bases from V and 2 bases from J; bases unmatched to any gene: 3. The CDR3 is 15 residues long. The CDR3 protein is CASSLAGQGAYEQYF. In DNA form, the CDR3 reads TGTGCCAGCAGCTTGGCGGGACAGGGGGCCTACGAGCAGTACTTC.

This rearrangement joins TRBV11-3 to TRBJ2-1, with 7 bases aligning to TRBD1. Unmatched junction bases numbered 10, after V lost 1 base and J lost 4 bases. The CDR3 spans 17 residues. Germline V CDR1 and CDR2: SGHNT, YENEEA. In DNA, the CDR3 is TGTGCCAGCAGCTTAGGCCCCCGGGACAGACTGTACAATGAGCAGTTCTTC. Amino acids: CASSLGPRDRLYNEQFF.

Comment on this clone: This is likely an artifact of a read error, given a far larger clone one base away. The CDR3 here is CASSLGLAGAYEQYF. CDR3 DNA: TGCGCCAGCAGCTTAGGACTAGCGGGAGCCTACGAGCAGTACTTC. The chain carries TRBV4-3 and TRBJ2-7; 13 bases line up with TRBD2. CDR1 and CDR2 from the germline V gene are LGHNA and YSLEER. Trimming cost V 5 bases and J 2 bases; bases outside gene matches: 3. This CDR3 contains 15 residues.

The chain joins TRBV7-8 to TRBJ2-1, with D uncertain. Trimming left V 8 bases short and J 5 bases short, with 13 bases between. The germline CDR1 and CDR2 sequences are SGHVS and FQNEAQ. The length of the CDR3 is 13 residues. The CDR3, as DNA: TGTGCCAGCCGACCGGGTTCGCACAATGAGCAGTTCTTC. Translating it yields CASRPGSHNEQFF.

The CDR3: CASSQDYRAGIIQYF. The CDR3 DNA sequence: TGCGCCAGCAGCCAAGATTATCGGGCAGGGATCATTCAGTACTTC. The V gene is TRBV4-1, the J gene TRBJ2-4; a possible D gene is TRBD1 (5 bases). V gave up 0 bases and J gave up 9 bases, with 15 bases separating them. CDR1 and CDR2 from the germline V gene are MGHRA and YSYEKL. The length of the CDR3 is 15 residues.

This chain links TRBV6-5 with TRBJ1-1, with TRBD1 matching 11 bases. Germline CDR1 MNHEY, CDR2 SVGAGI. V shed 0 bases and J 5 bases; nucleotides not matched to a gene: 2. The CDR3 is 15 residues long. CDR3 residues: CASSYSGTGGTEAFF. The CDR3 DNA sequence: TGTGCCAGCAGTTACTCCGGGACAGGGGGGACTGAAGCTTTCTTT.

CDR3 nucleotides: TGTGCCAGCAGCCAAGCGGCGGGGGCGAACACCGGGGAGCTGTTTTTT. It translates to CASSQAAGANTGELFF. The V and J genes are TRBV4-2 and TRBJ2-2; 7 nucleotides match TRBD2. CDR3 size: 16 residues. The V gene's germline CDR1 is LGHNA and CDR2 YNFKEQ. With 1 base clipped from V and 0 bases from J, the junction kept 2 bases outside the gene matches.

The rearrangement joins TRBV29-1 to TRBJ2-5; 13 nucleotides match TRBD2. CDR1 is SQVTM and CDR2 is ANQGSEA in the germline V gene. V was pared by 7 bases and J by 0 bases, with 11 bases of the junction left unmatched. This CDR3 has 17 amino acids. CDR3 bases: TGCAGCGCCACGCCCCGGACTAGCGGGAGAAACCAAGAGACCCAGTACTTC. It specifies CSATPRTSGRNQETQYF.

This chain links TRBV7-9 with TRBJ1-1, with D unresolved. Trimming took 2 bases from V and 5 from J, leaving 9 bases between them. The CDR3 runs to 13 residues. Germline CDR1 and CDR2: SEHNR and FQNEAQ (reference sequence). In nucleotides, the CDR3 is TGTGCCAGCAGCTTATACCCCGGGACTGAAGCTTTCTTT. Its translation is CASSLYPGTEAFF.

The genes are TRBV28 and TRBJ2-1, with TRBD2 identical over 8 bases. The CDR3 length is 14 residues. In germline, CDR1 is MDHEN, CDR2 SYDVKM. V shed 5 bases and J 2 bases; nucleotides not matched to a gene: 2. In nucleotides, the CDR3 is TGTGCCAGCAGTGGTAGCGGGACCTACAATGAGCAGTTCTTC. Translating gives CASSGSGTYNEQFF.

CDR3 nucleotides: TGTGCCAGCAGCCCCCAGGCGGGGGCAGAGTATGGCTACACCTTC. Protein product: CASSPQAGAEYGYTF. The V and J genes are TRBV7-9 and TRBJ1-2; D is perhaps TRBD1 (6 bases). Per germline, CDR1 SEHNR and CDR2 FQNEAQ (reference sequence). V was pared by 5 bases and J by 5 bases, with 18 bases between. This CDR3 is built from 15 residues.

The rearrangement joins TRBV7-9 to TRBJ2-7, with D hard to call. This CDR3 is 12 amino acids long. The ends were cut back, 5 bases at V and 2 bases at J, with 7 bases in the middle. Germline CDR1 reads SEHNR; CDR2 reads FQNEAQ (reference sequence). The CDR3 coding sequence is TGTGCCAGCAGCCCCCAGGCCTACGAGCAGTACTTC. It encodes CASSPQAYEQYF.

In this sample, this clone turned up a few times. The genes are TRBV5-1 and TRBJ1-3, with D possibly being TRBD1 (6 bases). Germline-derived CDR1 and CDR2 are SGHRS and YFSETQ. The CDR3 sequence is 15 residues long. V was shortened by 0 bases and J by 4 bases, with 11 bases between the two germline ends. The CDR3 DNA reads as TGCGCCAGCAGCTTGGACACAGGGACCGGAAACACCATATATTTT. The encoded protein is CASSLDTGTGNTIYF.

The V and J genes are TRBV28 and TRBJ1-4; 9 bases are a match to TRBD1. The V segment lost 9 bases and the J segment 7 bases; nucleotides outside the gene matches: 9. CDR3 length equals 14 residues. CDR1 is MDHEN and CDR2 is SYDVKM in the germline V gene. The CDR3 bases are TGTGCCAGTATCCCACAGGGGGCCTTTGAAAAACTGTTTTTT. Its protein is CASIPQGAFEKLFF.

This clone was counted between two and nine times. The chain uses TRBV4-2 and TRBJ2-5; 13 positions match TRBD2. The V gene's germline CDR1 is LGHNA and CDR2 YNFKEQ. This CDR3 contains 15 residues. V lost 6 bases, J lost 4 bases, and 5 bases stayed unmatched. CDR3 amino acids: CASSETSGRVETQYF. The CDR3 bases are TGTGCCAGCAGTGAAACTAGCGGGAGGGTAGAGACCCAGTACTTC.

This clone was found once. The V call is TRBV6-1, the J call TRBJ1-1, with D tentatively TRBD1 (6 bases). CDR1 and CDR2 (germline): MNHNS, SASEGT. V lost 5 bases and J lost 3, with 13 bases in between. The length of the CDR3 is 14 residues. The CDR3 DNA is TGTGCCAGCAGTCCCAGGACAGCGTACACTGAAGCTTTCTTT. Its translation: CASSPRTAYTEAFF.

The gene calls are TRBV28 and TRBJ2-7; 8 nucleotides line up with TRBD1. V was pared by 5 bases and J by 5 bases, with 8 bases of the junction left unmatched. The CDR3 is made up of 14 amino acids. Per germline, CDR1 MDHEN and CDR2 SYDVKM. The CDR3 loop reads CASSPPYRGNEQYF. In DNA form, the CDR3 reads TGTGCCAGCAGTCCACCTTACAGGGGGAACGAGCAGTACTTC.

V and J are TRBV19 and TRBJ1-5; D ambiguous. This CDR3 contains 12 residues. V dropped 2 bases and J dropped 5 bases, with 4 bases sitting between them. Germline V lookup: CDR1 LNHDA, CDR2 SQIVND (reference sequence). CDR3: CASSIIDQPQHF. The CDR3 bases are TGTGCCAGTAGTATAATAGATCAGCCCCAGCATTTT.

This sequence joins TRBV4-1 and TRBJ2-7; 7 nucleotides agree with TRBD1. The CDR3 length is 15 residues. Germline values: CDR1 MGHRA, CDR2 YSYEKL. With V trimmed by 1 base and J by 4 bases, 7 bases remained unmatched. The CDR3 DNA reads TGCGCCAGCAGCCAAGCCTATGGACAGGCGTACGAGCAGTACTTC. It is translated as CASSQAYGQAYEQYF.

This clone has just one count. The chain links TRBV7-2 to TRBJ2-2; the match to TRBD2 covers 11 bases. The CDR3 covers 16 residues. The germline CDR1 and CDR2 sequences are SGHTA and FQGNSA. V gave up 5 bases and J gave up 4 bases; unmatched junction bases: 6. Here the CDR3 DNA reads TGTGCCAGCAGCCCCGGGACTAGCGGTGCCACCGGGGAGCTGTTTTTT. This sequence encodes CASSPGTSGATGELFF.

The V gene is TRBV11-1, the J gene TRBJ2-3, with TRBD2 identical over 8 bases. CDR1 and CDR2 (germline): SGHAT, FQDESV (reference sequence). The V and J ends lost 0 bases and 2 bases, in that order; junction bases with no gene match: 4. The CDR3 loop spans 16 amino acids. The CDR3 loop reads CASSLALAGYTDTQYF. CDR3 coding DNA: TGTGCCAGCAGCTTAGCGCTAGCGGGCTACACAGATACGCAGTATTTT.

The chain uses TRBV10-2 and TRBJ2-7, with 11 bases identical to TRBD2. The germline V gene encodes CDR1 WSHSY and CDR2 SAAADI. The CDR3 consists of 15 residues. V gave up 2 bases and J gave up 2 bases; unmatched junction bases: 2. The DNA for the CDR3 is TGCGCCAGCAGTGAGACACTAGCGGGAGCCTACGAGCAGTACTTC. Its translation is CASSETLAGAYEQYF.

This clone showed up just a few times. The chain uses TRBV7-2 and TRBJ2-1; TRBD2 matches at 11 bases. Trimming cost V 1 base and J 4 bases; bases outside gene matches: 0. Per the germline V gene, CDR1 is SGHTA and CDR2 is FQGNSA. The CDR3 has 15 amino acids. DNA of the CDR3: TGTGCCAGCAGCTTAGTAGCGGGAGGGTACAATGAGCAGTTCTTC. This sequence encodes CASSLVAGGYNEQFF.

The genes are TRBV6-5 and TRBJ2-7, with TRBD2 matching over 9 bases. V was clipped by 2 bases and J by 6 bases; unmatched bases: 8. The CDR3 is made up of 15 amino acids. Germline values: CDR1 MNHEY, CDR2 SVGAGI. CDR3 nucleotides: TGTGCCAGCAGTTACGAGGCGGGAGGGCCCTCCGAGCAGTACTTC. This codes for CASSYEAGGPSEQYF.

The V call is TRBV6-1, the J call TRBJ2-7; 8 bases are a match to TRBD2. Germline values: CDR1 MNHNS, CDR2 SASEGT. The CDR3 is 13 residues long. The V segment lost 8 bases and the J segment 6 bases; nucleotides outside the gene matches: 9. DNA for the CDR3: TGTGCCAGCCTTCCCGGGACTAGTAGCGAGCAGTACTTC. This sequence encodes CASLPGTSSEQYF.

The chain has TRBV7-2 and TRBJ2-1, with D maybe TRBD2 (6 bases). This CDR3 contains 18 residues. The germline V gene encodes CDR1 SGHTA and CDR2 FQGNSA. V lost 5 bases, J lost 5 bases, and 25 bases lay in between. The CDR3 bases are TGTGCCAGCAGCCGCGAGGGAGGTACCTTCCTACTAAACAATGAGCAGTTCTTC. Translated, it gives CASSREGGTFLLNNEQFF.